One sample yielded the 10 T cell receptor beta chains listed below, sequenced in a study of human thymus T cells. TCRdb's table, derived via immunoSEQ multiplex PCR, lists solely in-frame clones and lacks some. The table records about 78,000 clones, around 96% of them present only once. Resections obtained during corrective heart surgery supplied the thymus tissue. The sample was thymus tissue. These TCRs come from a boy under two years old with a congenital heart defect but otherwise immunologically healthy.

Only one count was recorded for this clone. The CDR3 DNA follows: TGTGCCAGTAGTATCCACCGAGGACGCCGCTCTGGGGCCAACGTCCTGACTTTC. Its protein is CASSIHRGRRSGANVLTF. This chain links TRBV19 with TRBJ2-6; D unresolved. Trimming removed 3 bases at V and 0 bases at J, with 15 bases between. This CDR3 is built from 18 residues. The germline V gene has CDR1 LNHDA and CDR2 SQIVND (reference sequence).

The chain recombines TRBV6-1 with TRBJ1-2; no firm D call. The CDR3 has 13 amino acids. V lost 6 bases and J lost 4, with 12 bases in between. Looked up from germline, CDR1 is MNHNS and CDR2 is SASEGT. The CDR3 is CASSPLDGYGYTF. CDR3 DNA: TGTGCCAGCAGCCCACTGGACGGCTATGGCTACACCTTC.

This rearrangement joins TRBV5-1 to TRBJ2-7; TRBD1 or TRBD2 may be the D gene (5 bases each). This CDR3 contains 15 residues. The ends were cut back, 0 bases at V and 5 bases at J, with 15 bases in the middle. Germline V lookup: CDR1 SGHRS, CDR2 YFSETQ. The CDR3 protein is CASSLVRDRGHEQYF. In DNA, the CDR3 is TGCGCCAGCAGCTTGGTACGGGACCGCGGCCACGAGCAGTACTTC. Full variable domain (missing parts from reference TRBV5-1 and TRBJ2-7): KAGVTQTPRYLIKTRGQQVTLSCSPISGHRSVSWYQQTPGQGLQFLFEYFSETQRNKGNFPGRFSGRQFSNSRSEMNVSTLELGDSALYLCASSLVRDRGHEQYFGPGTRLTVT.

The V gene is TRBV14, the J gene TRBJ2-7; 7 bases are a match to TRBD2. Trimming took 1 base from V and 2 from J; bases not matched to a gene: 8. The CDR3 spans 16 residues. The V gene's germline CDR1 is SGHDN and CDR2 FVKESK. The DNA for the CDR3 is TGTGCCAGCAGCCAAGGGTGGCTAGCGGCGACCTACGAGCAGTACTTC. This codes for CASSQGWLAATYEQYF.

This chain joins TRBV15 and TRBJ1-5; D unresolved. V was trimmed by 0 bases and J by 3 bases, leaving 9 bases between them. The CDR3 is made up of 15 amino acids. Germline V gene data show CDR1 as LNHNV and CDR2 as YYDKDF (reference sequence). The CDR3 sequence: CATSRDSGDNQPQHF. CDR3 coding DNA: TGTGCCACCAGCAGAGATTCCGGGGACAATCAGCCCCAGCATTTT.

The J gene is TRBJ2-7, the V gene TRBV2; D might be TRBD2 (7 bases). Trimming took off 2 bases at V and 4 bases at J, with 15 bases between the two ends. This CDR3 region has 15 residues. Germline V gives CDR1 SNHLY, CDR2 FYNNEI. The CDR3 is CASSEIRGAPYEQYF. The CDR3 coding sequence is TGTGCCAGCAGTGAAATTCGGGGGGCACCATACGAGCAGTACTTC. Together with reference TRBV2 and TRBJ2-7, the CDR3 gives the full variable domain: EPEVTQTPSHQVTQMGQEVILRCVPISNHLYFYWYRQILGQKVEFLVSFYNNEISEKSEIFDDQFSVERPDGSNFTLKIRSTKLEDSAMYFCASSEIRGAPYEQYFGPGTRLTVT.

CDR3 nucleotide sequence: TGTGCCAGTAGTGGCGGGAGTTTCAATGAAAAACTGTTTTTT. This sequence encodes CASSGGSFNEKLFF. V usage is TRBV19 and J usage is TRBJ1-4; D call uncertain. The CDR3 consists of 14 residues. V lost 5 bases and J lost 5, with 12 bases in between. CDR1 and CDR2 from the germline V gene are LNHDA and SQIVND (reference sequence).

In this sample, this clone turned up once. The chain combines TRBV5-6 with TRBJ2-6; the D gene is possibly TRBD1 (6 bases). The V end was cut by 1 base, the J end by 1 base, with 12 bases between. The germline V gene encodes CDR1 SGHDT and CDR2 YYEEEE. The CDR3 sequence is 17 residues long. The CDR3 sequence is CASSLPGRGSGANVLTF. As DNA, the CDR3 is TGTGCCAGCAGCTTGCCGGGTAGGGGGTCTGGGGCCAACGTCCTGACTTTC.

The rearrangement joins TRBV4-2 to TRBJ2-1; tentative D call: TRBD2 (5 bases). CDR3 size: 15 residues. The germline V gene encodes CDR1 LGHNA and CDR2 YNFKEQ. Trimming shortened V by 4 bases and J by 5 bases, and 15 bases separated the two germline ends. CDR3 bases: TGTGCCAGCAGCCCGTACGGCGGGCTAAACAATGAGCAGTTCTTC. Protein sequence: CASSPYGGLNNEQFF.

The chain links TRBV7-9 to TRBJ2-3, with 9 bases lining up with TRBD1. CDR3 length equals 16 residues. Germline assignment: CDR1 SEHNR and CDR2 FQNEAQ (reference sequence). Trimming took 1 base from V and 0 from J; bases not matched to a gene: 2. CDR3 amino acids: CASSLGDRASTDTQYF. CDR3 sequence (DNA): TGTGCCAGCAGCTTAGGGGACAGGGCTAGCACAGATACGCAGTATTTT.